The rows below give T cell receptor beta chains drawn from one sample of a study of cytomegalovirus exposure and HLA in healthy donors. Profiling relied on immunoSEQ multiplex PCR, and the TCRdb table lists in-frame clones only, not all of them. Of 52,000 or so clones in the sample, 60% to 80% are singletons; the top ten hold about 3%. Input material: PBMCs. These receptors originate from a woman aged 35 to 49 in good health and CMV-seropositive. CDR3s leave out the opening cysteine and the closing phenylalanine or tryptophan. The order of the fields is V gene, clone size, J gene, CDR3 protein. Clone size is not always given. Where it is, it says once, few, many or a class for expanded clones.

TRBV7-9	few	TRBJ1-5	ASSPNQGQPQH
TRBV5-4	NA	TRBJ2-7	ASSSFRDRGDEQY
TRBV28	NA	TRBJ1-2	ARGACAYT
TRBV6-5	NA	TRBJ2-7	ASSYAGYEQY
TRBV7-9	NA	TRBJ2-1	ASTSWPNEQF
TRBV7-9	few	TRBJ2-3	ASSLGLAFSDTQY
TRBV29-1	once	TRBJ1-1	SAERTEAF
TRBV5-4	NA	TRBJ2-5	ASSLARGETQY
TRBV4-3	NA	TRBJ2-1	ASSQGRLAGAWDEQF
TRBV19	NA	TRBJ2-7	ASSPRWRGEQY
TRBV30	NA	TRBJ1-1	AWGQGGGTEAF
TRBV5-1	NA	TRBJ2-3	ASSPAGHSTDTQY
TRBV6-5	NA	TRBJ1-2	ASSGTGRRNYGYT
TRBV6-6	NA	TRBJ2-3	ATVEGRTLNTQY
TRBV30	once	TRBJ2-4	AWSLTGGRGAKNIQY
TRBV5-1	NA	TRBJ2-2	ASSLDLTGDTGELF
TRBV9	NA	TRBJ2-5	ASSPGGPSGGSETQY
TRBV7-9	NA	TRBJ2-7	ASSASQGAYEQY
TRBV5-1	NA	TRBJ2-2	ASSWEGQGTGELF
TRBV5-5	NA	TRBJ2-7	ASSNQAGAYEQY
TRBV6-5	NA	TRBJ2-2	ASSPASGGELF
TRBV6-5	NA	TRBJ1-3	ASRARFYSGNTIY
TRBV5-1	once	TRBJ2-2	ASSLAAQGSGELF
TRBV5-1	NA	TRBJ1-1	ASSLDGANTEAF
TRBV7-9	NA	TRBJ2-7	ASSPATSIYEQY
TRBV13	NA	TRBJ1-6	ASSLQGSPLH
TRBV7-2	NA	TRBJ2-1	ASSLASTGSPLYNEQF
TRBV4-3	NA	TRBJ2-7	ASSQDRRQLE
TRBV10-3	NA	TRBJ1-1	ATRAVNTEAF
TRBV11-2	NA	TRBJ1-1	ASSLQPGFGTEAF
TRBV9	NA	TRBJ1-1	ASSPTGGFNTEAF
TRBV7-9	NA	TRBJ1-1	ASSLVQGAAF
TRBV6-1	NA	TRBJ2-3	ASSTQPTDTDTQY
TRBV7-2	few	TRBJ1-2	ASSRDRVGNYGYT
TRBV7-2	NA	TRBJ2-1	ASSLIRSHNEQF
TRBV6-1	once	TRBJ2-7	ASSEAGRVYEQY
TRBV19	NA	TRBJ2-7	ASSIIASSYEQY
TRBV10-2	few	TRBJ1-5	ASSESRGGGNQPQH
TRBV10-1	NA	TRBJ1-2	VSSDGQNYGYT
TRBV7-3	NA	TRBJ2-5	ASSSGRGETQY
TRBV4-3	NA	TRBJ1-2	ASSQDPGGGNYGYT
TRBV29-1	NA	TRBJ1-1	SGDRLNTEAF
TRBV12-5	NA	TRBJ1-5	ASEYVPRGQPQH
TRBV5-4	NA	TRBJ2-1	ASSSPAGGEQF